This T cell receptor beta chain stems from a study of naive and memory T cell subsets. Whole-study results and caveats: RNA-based TCR counts may shift with T cell activation and differentiation. A few larger clonotypes appeared in naive repertoires, especially CD8, possibly memory cells re-expressing CD45RA.

Two oligonucleotides, mixed equimolar, formed the beta constant-region primer covering TRBC1 and TRBC2. Four rounds of PCR amplified the ligated cDNA using nested alpha and beta constant-region primers plus SP2. Each CDR3 protein is one row after TCRdb ran MiXCR on the UMI-ligation and nested PCR reads. The sample holds 120,000 to 150,000 distinct CDR3 sequences, approximately 21% seen once. Trimming removed 6 bases from V and 4 bases from J; junction bases left unmatched: 8. This CDR3 is 14 amino acids long. Germline loops: CDR1 MNHEY, CDR2 SVGEGT. About this clonotype: Its specificity is unknown.

Sequencing used naive CD8+ T cells from blood. This TCR derives from a human donor in good health. V usage is TRBV6-2 or TRBV6-3 and J usage is TRBJ1-2, with 7 bases identical to TRBD1. The DNA of the CDR3 is TGTGCCAGCAGCCGGGACCAGGGGGGCTATGGCTACACCTTC. This gives the protein CASSRDQGGYGYTF.